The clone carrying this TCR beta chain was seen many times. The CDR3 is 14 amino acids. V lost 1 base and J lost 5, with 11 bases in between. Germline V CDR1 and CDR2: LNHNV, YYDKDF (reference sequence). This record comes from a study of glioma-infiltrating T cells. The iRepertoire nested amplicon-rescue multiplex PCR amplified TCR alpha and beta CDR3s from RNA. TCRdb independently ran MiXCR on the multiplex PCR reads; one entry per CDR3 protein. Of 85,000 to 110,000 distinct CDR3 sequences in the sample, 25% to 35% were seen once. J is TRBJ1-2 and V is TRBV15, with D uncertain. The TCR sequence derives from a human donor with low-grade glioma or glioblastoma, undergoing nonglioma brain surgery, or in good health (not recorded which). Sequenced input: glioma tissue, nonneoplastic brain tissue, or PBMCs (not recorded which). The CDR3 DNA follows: TGTGCCACCAGCAGAGCGCTGCAAGAATATGGCTACACCTTC. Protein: CATSRALQEYGYTF.